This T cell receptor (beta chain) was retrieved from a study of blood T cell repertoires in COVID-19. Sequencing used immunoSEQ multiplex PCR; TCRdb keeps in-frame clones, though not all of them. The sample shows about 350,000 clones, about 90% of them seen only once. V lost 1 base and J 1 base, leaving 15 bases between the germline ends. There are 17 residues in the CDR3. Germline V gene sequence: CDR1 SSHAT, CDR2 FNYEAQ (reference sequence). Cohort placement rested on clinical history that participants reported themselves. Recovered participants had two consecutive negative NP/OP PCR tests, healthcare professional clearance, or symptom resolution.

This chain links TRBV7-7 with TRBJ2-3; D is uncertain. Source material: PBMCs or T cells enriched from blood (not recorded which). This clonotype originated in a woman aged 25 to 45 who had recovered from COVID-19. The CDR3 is CASSLEVRGGGTDTQYF. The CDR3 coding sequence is TGTGCCAGCAGCTTAGAGGTGCGCGGCGGCGGCACAGATACGCAGTATTTT.